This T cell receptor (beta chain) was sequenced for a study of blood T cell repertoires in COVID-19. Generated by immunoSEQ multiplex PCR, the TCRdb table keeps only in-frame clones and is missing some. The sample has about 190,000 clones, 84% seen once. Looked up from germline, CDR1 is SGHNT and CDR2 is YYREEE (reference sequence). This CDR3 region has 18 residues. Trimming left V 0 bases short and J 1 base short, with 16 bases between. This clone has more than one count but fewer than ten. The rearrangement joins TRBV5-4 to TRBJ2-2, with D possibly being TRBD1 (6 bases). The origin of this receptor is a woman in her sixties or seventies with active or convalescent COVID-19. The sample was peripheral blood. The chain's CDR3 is CASSLVLLGAKNTGELFF. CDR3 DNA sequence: TGTGCCAGCAGCTTGGTACTCCTGGGGGCAAAGAACACCGGGGAGCTGTTTTTT. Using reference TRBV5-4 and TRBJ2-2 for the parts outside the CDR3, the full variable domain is ETGVTQSPTHLIKTRGQQVTLRCSSQSGHNTVSWYQQALGQGPQFIFQYYREEENGRGNFPPRFSGLQFPNYSSELNVNALELDDSALYLCASSLVLLGAKNTGELFFGEGSRLTVL.